Below are 17 T cell receptor beta chains sequenced from a single sample in a study of siplizumab effects on memory and regulatory T cells. Repertoires were generated with immunoSEQ multiplex PCR, while TCRdb's copy carries only in-frame clones and drops some. The sample lists some 81,000 clones, roughly 94% occurring once. The sample taken for sequencing was CD8+ T cells sorted from blood. Every receptor here comes from a human donor in good health.

The V and J genes are TRBV28 and TRBJ1-1; no reliable D call. This CDR3 has 13 residues. Germline-derived CDR1 and CDR2 are MDHEN and SYDVKM. V lost 7 bases and J lost 1, with 10 bases in between. The CDR3 region is CASTGSANTEAFF. For the CDR3, the DNA is TGTGCCAGCACAGGATCGGCGAACACTGAAGCTTTCTTT.

The chain is built from TRBV7-9 and TRBJ1-2, with D possibly TRBD1 on 6 matching bases. Germline lookup yields CDR1 SEHNR and CDR2 FQNEAQ (reference sequence). V shed 2 bases and J shed 6 bases, with 19 bases lying between them. CDR3 length equals 16 residues. The CDR3 nucleotides are TGTGCCAGCAGCTTAACCAACTCTGGGGGCGGTAATGGCTACACCTTC. It is translated as CASSLTNSGGGNGYTF.

CDR3 sequence reads: CASRQGGPDTQYF. CDR3 sequence (DNA): TGTGCCAGCAGACAGGGGGGGCCAGATACGCAGTATTTT. The genes are TRBV27 and TRBJ2-3, with D possibly TRBD1 on 8 matching bases. CDR1 and CDR2 (germline): MNHEY, SMNVEV (reference sequence). The CDR3 is made up of 13 amino acids. V was pared by 6 bases and J by 4 bases, with 11 bases between.

The chain links TRBV19 to TRBJ1-5; D call uncertain. V was shortened by 5 bases and J by 1 base, with 12 bases between the two germline ends. Germline-derived CDR1 and CDR2 are LNHDA and SQIVND (reference sequence). The length of the CDR3 is 15 residues. The CDR3 DNA reads TGTGCCAGTAGTCCCTCTACTTGGAGCAATCAGCCCCAGCATTTT. Residues: CASSPSTWSNQPQHF.

Concerning this clone: At one boundary the junction diverges from the germline segment, which might be a read error. The genes are TRBV4-1 and TRBJ2-2; 7 bases are shared with TRBD1. This CDR3 is 13 amino acids long. Germline V CDR1 and CDR2: MGHRA, YSYEKL. The CDR3 DNA reads as TGCGCCAGCACCCAAGGGACAGTCGGGGAGCTGTTTTTT. This translates into CASTQGTVGELFF.

The chain carries TRBV27 and TRBJ2-7; D assignment may be TRBD1 or TRBD2 (5 bases each). CDR1 MNHEY and CDR2 SMNVEV come from the germline V gene (reference sequence). V was clipped by 0 bases and J by 2 bases, with 11 bases between them. The CDR3 is 15 residues long. In DNA form, the CDR3 reads TGTGCCAGCAGTTTATCAGGGACGGAGACCTACGAGCAGTACTTC. It specifies CASSLSGTETYEQYF.

This clone was seen just once. V is TRBV27 and J is TRBJ2-7; D is possibly TRBD1 or TRBD2 (5 bases each). This CDR3 is 13 amino acids long. Between the trimmed V and J ends, which lost 4 bases and 6 bases, there was a span of 13 bases. Germline V gene sequence: CDR1 MNHEY, CDR2 SMNVEV (reference sequence). CDR3 sequence: CASSWQGASEQYF. CDR3 bases: TGTGCCAGCAGTTGGCAGGGAGCATCCGAGCAGTACTTC.

The chain uses TRBV7-9 and TRBJ2-1; 9 nucleotides agree with TRBD1. CDR1 SEHNR and CDR2 FQNEAQ come from the germline V gene (reference sequence). The V segment lost 5 bases and the J segment 7 bases; nucleotides outside the gene matches: 9. The CDR3 is 15 amino acids. The CDR3 coding sequence is TGTGCCAGCAGCCCGAGGGACAGGGTAGATAATGAGCAGTTCTTC. It encodes CASSPRDRVDNEQFF.

The V and J genes are TRBV11-2 and TRBJ2-7; 11 bases align to TRBD2. Per the germline V gene, CDR1 is SGHAT and CDR2 is FQNNGV. The CDR3 is made up of 16 amino acids. Trimming at V came to 0 bases and at J to 4 bases, leaving 5 bases not matched to a gene. The CDR3 loop is CASSLETSGSRYEQYF. In DNA, the CDR3 is TGTGCCAGCAGCTTAGAAACTAGCGGGAGTAGGTACGAGCAGTACTTC. Full variable domain (missing parts from reference TRBV11-2 and TRBJ2-7): EAGVAQSPRYKIIEKRQSVAFWCNPISGHATLYWYQQILGQGPKLLIQFQNNGVVDDSQLPKDRFSAERLKGVDSTLKIQPAKLEDSAVYLCASSLETSGSRYEQYFGPGTRLTVT.

The V gene is TRBV10-3, the J gene TRBJ2-5; 9 bases fit TRBD1. The V and J ends lost 3 bases and 5 bases, in that order; junction bases with no gene match: 7. This CDR3 region has 15 residues. CDR1 is ENHRY and CDR2 is SYGVKD in the germline V gene. For the CDR3, the DNA is TGTGCCATCAGTGATTTACAGGGGGCTGGTGAGACCCAGTACTTC. Amino acid sequence: CAISDLQGAGETQYF.

This sequence joins TRBV9 and TRBJ2-1, with D uncertain. The CDR3 has 13 amino acids. Germline CDR1 and CDR2: SGDLS and YYNGEE. V was trimmed by 0 bases and J by 8 bases, leaving 9 bases between them. CDR3 region: CASSVDGEYEQFF. In DNA, the CDR3 is TGTGCCAGCAGCGTAGATGGAGAGTATGAGCAGTTCTTC.

This clone was detected only once. The rearrangement uses TRBV27 and TRBJ2-1; 11 bases match TRBD1. This CDR3 has 14 residues. CDR1 MNHEY and CDR2 SMNVEV come from the germline V gene (reference sequence). J gave up 8 bases and V 1 base, and 1 base lay outside the gene matches. This chain's CDR3 is CASSLWTGGDEQFF. The CDR3 nucleotides read TGTGCCAGCAGTTTATGGACAGGGGGCGATGAGCAGTTCTTC.

J is TRBJ2-1 and V is TRBV11-3, with TRBD1 identical over 8 bases. Germline V CDR1 and CDR2: SGHNT, YENEEA. V lost 5 bases, J lost 12 bases, and 18 bases stayed unmatched. This CDR3 comprises 16 residues. The CDR3 DNA sequence: TGTGCCAGCAGCCCGGGGACAGGATATAATAGACTTGTGCAGTTCTTC. It yields the protein CASSPGTGYNRLVQFF.

The rearrangement uses TRBV9 and TRBJ2-3; 7 nucleotides agree with TRBD2. Germline CDR1 is SGDLS and CDR2 is YYNGEE. The CDR3 has 19 amino acids. The J segment lost 3 bases and the V segment lost 0 bases, leaving 16 bases of the junction unmatched. CDR3 sequence reads: CASSVVGLAAPAGTDTQYF. Written as DNA, the CDR3 is TGTGCCAGCAGCGTAGTCGGGCTAGCGGCCCCCGCAGGTACAGATACGCAGTATTTT.

The genes are TRBV7-2 and TRBJ1-5, with 12 bases aligning to TRBD1. Germline assignment: CDR1 SGHTA and CDR2 FQGNSA. The CDR3 extends over 15 amino acids. Trimming took 4 bases from V and 9 from J; bases not matched to a gene: 7. The CDR3 spells CASSWGQGAGWPQHF. The DNA for the CDR3 is TGTGCCAGCAGCTGGGGACAGGGGGCAGGTTGGCCCCAGCATTTT. Using reference TRBV7-2 and TRBJ1-5 for the parts outside the CDR3, the full variable domain is GAGVSQSPSNKVTEKGKDVELRCDPISGHTALYWYRQSLGQGLEFLIYFQGNSAPDKSGLPSDRFSAERTGGSVSTLTIQRTQQEDSAVYLCASSWGQGAGWPQHFGDGTRLSIL.

This sequence joins TRBV4-1 and TRBJ2-3; 7 bases fit TRBD2. CDR1 is MGHRA, CDR2 YSYEKL, per germline. With V trimmed by 3 bases and J by 4 bases, 4 bases remained unmatched. The CDR3 length is 14 residues. CDR3 DNA sequence: TGCGCCAGCAGCCAGGGGGGGAGCCCAGATACGCAGTATTTT. The encoded protein is CASSQGGSPDTQYF.

J is TRBJ2-7 and V is TRBV27; D may be TRBD1 or TRBD2 (5 bases each). The germline V and J ends were trimmed by 0 bases and 5 bases, with 11 bases remaining between them. Germline V gene sequence: CDR1 MNHEY, CDR2 SMNVEV (reference sequence). The CDR3 is 14 residues long. CDR3 DNA: TGTGCCAGCAGTTTATCAGGGGAGATCGACGAGCAGTACTTC. It codes for CASSLSGEIDEQYF.